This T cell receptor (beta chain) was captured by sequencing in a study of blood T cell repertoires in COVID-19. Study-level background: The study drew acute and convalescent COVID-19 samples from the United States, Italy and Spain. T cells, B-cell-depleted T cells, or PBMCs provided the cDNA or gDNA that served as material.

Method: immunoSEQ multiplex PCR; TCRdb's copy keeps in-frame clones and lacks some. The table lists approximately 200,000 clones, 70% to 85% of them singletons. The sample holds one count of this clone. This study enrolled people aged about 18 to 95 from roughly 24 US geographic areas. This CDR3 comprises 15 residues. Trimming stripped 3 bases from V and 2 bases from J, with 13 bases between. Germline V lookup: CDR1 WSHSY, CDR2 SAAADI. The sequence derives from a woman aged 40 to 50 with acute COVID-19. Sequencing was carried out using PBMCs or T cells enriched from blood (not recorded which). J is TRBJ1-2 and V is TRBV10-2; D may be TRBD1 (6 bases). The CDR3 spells CASSDPGTPNYGYTF. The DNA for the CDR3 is TGCGCCAGCAGTGATCCCGGGACACCAAACTATGGCTACACCTTC.